This record covers a single TCR beta chain. Germline and junction disagree at one end, which may indicate a read error. This entry comes from a study of blood T cell repertoires in COVID-19. Study at large: Some COVID-19 samples were acute and others convalescent; all came from the United States, Italy and Spain. Sources were T cells, B-cell-depleted T cells, or PBMCs; the material itself was cDNA or gDNA.

This CDR3 contains 15 residues. The germline V gene has CDR1 SSHAT and CDR2 FNYEAQ (reference sequence). Assay: immunoSEQ multiplex PCR; the TCRdb copy retains only in-frame clones and omits some. The sample has some 14,000 clones; roughly 88% are singletons. The sample consisted of peripheral blood. The source of this sequence is a human donor in a cohort sampled during active COVID-19. This chain uses TRBV7-7 with TRBJ2-5; TRBD1 matches 10 bases. The CDR3 spells CASSLGTGVQETQYF. As DNA, the CDR3 is TGTGCTAGCAGCTTAGGGACAGGGGTACAAGAGACCCAGTACTTC.